The rows below give T cell receptor beta chains drawn from one sample of a study of blood T cells in healthy people across ages. Each CDR3 protein is one row after TCRdb ran MiXCR on the 5' RACE reads. Of about 900,000 distinct CDR3 sequences listed, around 46% are singletons. Sample: blood. These receptors all come from a man aged 25-45 years in good health. CDR3s include the opening cysteine and the closing phenylalanine or tryptophan. The D gene is left open where the match is weak. Clone size appears in some rows only: once, few, many, or a class for an expanded clone.

CDR3 protein: CASSLEWTGDYNEQFF; CDR3 DNA: TGTGCTAGCAGCTTGGAGTGGACAGGGGACTACAATGAGCAGTTCTTC; V gene: TRBV7-7; clone size: .; J gene: TRBJ2-1; D gene: TRBD1
CDR3 protein: CSVFSDGTEAFF; CDR3 DNA: TGCAGCGTTTTTAGTGATGGCACTGAAGCTTTCTTT; V gene: TRBV29-1; clone size: few; J gene: TRBJ1-1; D gene: .
CDR3 protein: CASSLVGGLADTQYF; CDR3 DNA: TGTGCCAGCAGCTTAGTAGGGGGTCTGGCAGATACGCAGTATTTT; V gene: TRBV7-6; clone size: .; J gene: TRBJ2-3; D gene: .
CDR3 protein: CSAREGKTGQPQHF; CDR3 DNA: TGCAGTGCTAGAGAGGGGAAAACAGGTCAGCCCCAGCATTTT; V gene: TRBV20-1; clone size: many; J gene: TRBJ1-5; D gene: .
CDR3 protein: CASSQGRTYEQYF; CDR3 DNA: TGTGCCAGCAGCCAAGGACGTACCTACGAGCAGTACTTC; V gene: TRBV4-2; clone size: many; J gene: TRBJ2-7; D gene: .
CDR3 protein: CASSLDLTSYEQYF; CDR3 DNA: TGTGCCAGCAGCTTAGATCTAACGAGCTACGAGCAGTACTTC; V gene: TRBV7-9; clone size: .; J gene: TRBJ2-7; D gene: .
CDR3 protein: CASSARAANEQYF; CDR3 DNA: TGCGCCAGCAGCGCCAGGGCTGCCAATGAGCAGTACTTC; V gene: TRBV4-3; clone size: .; J gene: TRBJ2-5; D gene: .
CDR3 protein: CATRSLLEYEQYF; CDR3 DNA: TGTGCCACCCGGTCCCTGTTGGAGTACGAGCAGTACTTC; V gene: TRBV27; clone size: .; J gene: TRBJ2-7; D gene: .
CDR3 protein: CASSYRTNTEAFF; CDR3 DNA: TGTGCCAGCAGTTACCGAACGAACACTGAAGCTTTCTTT; V gene: TRBV6-4; clone size: .; J gene: TRBJ1-1; D gene: .
CDR3 protein: CATSRDRQGTEAFF; CDR3 DNA: TGTGCCACCAGCAGAGATCGGCAGGGGACTGAAGCTTTCTTT; V gene: TRBV15; clone size: .; J gene: TRBJ1-1; D gene: .
CDR3 protein: CASSLVRLAGGNEQFF; CDR3 DNA: TGTGCCAGCAGCTTAGTTCGCCTAGCGGGGGGTAATGAGCAGTTCTTC; V gene: TRBV7-2; clone size: .; J gene: TRBJ2-1; D gene: TRBD2
CDR3 protein: CSARNGASNQPQHF; CDR3 DNA: TGCAGTGCTCGGAACGGTGCAAGCAATCAGCCCCAGCATTTT; V gene: TRBV20-1; clone size: .; J gene: TRBJ1-5; D gene: .
CDR3 protein: CASSERGQLYAYTF; CDR3 DNA: TGTGCCAGCAGTGAAAGGGGACAGCTCTATGCCTACACCTTC; V gene: TRBV2; clone size: .; J gene: TRBJ1-2; D gene: TRBD1
CDR3 protein: CASSPRQGATKNIQYF; CDR3 DNA: TGTGCCAGCAGCCCACGACAGGGGGCAACCAAAAACATTCAGTACTTC; V gene: TRBV6-1; clone size: .; J gene: TRBJ2-4; D gene: TRBD1
CDR3 protein: CASCLAGVYNEQFF; CDR3 DNA: TGTGCCAGCTGCCTGGCGGGGGTTTACAATGAGCAGTTCTTC; V gene: TRBV3-1; clone size: few; J gene: TRBJ2-1; D gene: TRBD2
CDR3 protein: CASSQLTGGVGEKLFF; CDR3 DNA: TGCGCCAGCAGCCAACTTACAGGGGGCGTAGGAGAAAAACTGTTTTTT; V gene: TRBV4-1; clone size: few; J gene: TRBJ1-4; D gene: TRBD1
CDR3 protein: CASSDQDGNIQYF; CDR3 DNA: TGTGCCAGCAGTGATCAAGACGGGAACATTCAGTACTTC; V gene: TRBV9; clone size: .; J gene: TRBJ2-4; D gene: .
CDR3 protein: CASSPQIQGTGGGQYF; CDR3 DNA: TGTGCCAGCAGCCCACAAATCCAGGGGACTGGTGGTGGGCAGTATTTT; V gene: TRBV11-2; clone size: once; J gene: TRBJ2-3; D gene: .
CDR3 protein: CASSQGIGLSGANVLTF; CDR3 DNA: TGTGCCAGCAGCCAAGGGATAGGACTCTCTGGGGCCAACGTCCTGACTTTC; V gene: TRBV16; clone size: .; J gene: TRBJ2-6; D gene: .
CDR3 protein: CSARTGLANVLTF; CDR3 DNA: TGCAGCGCCAGGACAGGGTTGGCCAACGTCCTGACTTTC; V gene: TRBV29-1; clone size: .; J gene: TRBJ2-6; D gene: TRBD1
CDR3 protein: CSAETSGGVDIQYF; CDR3 DNA: TGCAGCGCAGAGACTAGCGGGGGGGTGGACATTCAGTACTTC; V gene: TRBV29-1; clone size: .; J gene: TRBJ2-4; D gene: TRBD2
CDR3 protein: CASSDRVFQPQHF; CDR3 DNA: TGTGCCAGCAGTGACAGGGTTTTTCAGCCCCAGCATTTT; V gene: TRBV6-6; clone size: .; J gene: TRBJ1-5; D gene: TRBD1
CDR3 protein: CSARSAGGLLAKNIQYF; CDR3 DNA: TGCAGTGCTCGTTCCGCGGGGGGACTACTAGCCAAAAACATTCAGTACTTC; V gene: TRBV20-1; clone size: .; J gene: TRBJ2-4; D gene: TRBD2
CDR3 protein: CASSLAGHGADTQYF; CDR3 DNA: TGTGCCAGCAGCTTAGCGGGACACGGCGCGGATACGCAGTATTTT; V gene: TRBV7-9; clone size: .; J gene: TRBJ2-3; D gene: .
CDR3 protein: CASSLGLQNAAFF; CDR3 DNA: TGTGCCAGCAGCTTAGGACTACAAAACGCGGCTTTCTTT; V gene: TRBV7-8; clone size: .; J gene: TRBJ1-1; D gene: .
CDR3 protein: CASSLEGQNQETQYF; CDR3 DNA: TGTGCCAGCAGCTTAGAGGGACAAAACCAAGAGACCCAGTACTTC; V gene: TRBV7-8; clone size: few; J gene: TRBJ2-5; D gene: .
CDR3 protein: CASSLVGQTYNEQFF; CDR3 DNA: TGTGCCAGCAGCTTGGTGGGACAAACGTACAATGAGCAGTTCTTC; V gene: TRBV5-6; clone size: few; J gene: TRBJ2-1; D gene: .
CDR3 protein: CASSLEPLVTQYF; CDR3 DNA: TGTGCCAGCAGCCTGGAGCCCCTCGTGACCCAGTACTTC; V gene: TRBV7-2; clone size: .; J gene: TRBJ2-5; D gene: .
CDR3 protein: CSARDWGGFSNQPQHF; CDR3 DNA: TGCAGTGCTAGAGATTGGGGAGGATTTAGCAATCAGCCCCAGCATTTT; V gene: TRBV20-1; clone size: .; J gene: TRBJ1-5; D gene: .
CDR3 protein: CASSLGTSGGETQYF; CDR3 DNA: TGTGCCAGCAGCTTAGGGACTAGCGGGGGAGAGACCCAGTACTTC; V gene: TRBV7-9; clone size: few; J gene: TRBJ2-5; D gene: TRBD2
CDR3 protein: CASSLDRYTF; CDR3 DNA: TGTGCCAGCAGTTTAGATCGCTACACCTTC; V gene: TRBV12-3/TRBV12-4; clone size: .; J gene: TRBJ1-2; D gene: .
CDR3 protein: CAISVIAGPANEQFF; CDR3 DNA: TGTGCCATCAGTGTCATAGCGGGTCCGGCCAATGAGCAGTTCTTC; V gene: TRBV10-3; clone size: few; J gene: TRBJ2-1; D gene: TRBD2
CDR3 protein: CSAGAGSSSYEQYF; CDR3 DNA: TGCAGTGCCGGGGCAGGGTCGAGCTCCTACGAGCAGTACTTC; V gene: TRBV20-1; clone size: .; J gene: TRBJ2-7; D gene: .
CDR3 protein: CASSPEGSYGYTF; CDR3 DNA: TGTGCCAGCAGTCCGGAGGGGAGCTATGGCTACACCTTC; V gene: TRBV6-1; clone size: .; J gene: TRBJ1-2; D gene: .
CDR3 protein: CASSLDQGSSYNSPLHF; CDR3 DNA: TGTGCCAGCAGCTTGGACCAGGGAAGCTCCTATAATTCACCCCTCCACTTT; V gene: TRBV5-4; clone size: .; J gene: TRBJ1-6; D gene: .
CDR3 protein: CSASSGFNEQFF; CDR3 DNA: TGCAGTGCTAGCTCCGGGTTTAATGAGCAGTTCTTC; V gene: TRBV20-1; clone size: .; J gene: TRBJ2-1; D gene: .
CDR3 protein: CSVAGARSYEQYF; CDR3 DNA: TGCAGCGTCGCAGGGGCTAGGTCCTACGAGCAGTACTTC; V gene: TRBV29-1; clone size: .; J gene: TRBJ2-7; D gene: .
CDR3 protein: CSARGGGPGLSNQPQHF; CDR3 DNA: TGCAGTGCTAGGGGCGGGGGCCCAGGGCTTAGCAATCAGCCCCAGCATTTT; V gene: TRBV20-1; clone size: .; J gene: TRBJ1-5; D gene: .
CDR3 protein: CSAPGSAYEQYF; CDR3 DNA: TGCAGTGCCCCCGGGAGCGCCTACGAGCAGTACTTC; V gene: TRBV20-1; clone size: .; J gene: TRBJ2-7; D gene: .
CDR3 protein: CASSLKRDYNNEQYF; CDR3 DNA: TGTGCCAGCAGCTTAAAGCGCGACTATAACAATGAGCAGTACTTC; V gene: TRBV7-2; clone size: .; J gene: TRBJ2-7; D gene: .
CDR3 protein: CASSQDDRGYEQYF; CDR3 DNA: TGCGCCAGCAGCCAAGACGACAGGGGCTACGAGCAGTACTTC; V gene: TRBV4-3; clone size: .; J gene: TRBJ2-7; D gene: TRBD1
CDR3 protein: CASSTGTSNEQYF; CDR3 DNA: TGTGCTAGCAGCACCGGGACTAGTAACGAGCAGTACTTC; V gene: TRBV7-7; clone size: .; J gene: TRBJ2-7; D gene: TRBD2
CDR3 protein: CASRSLKGGRDTQYF; CDR3 DNA: TGCGCCAGCAGAAGCTTGAAGGGGGGGAGGGATACGCAGTATTTT; V gene: TRBV5-1; clone size: .; J gene: TRBJ2-3; D gene: .
CDR3 protein: CSARDGDITNYGYTF; CDR3 DNA: TGCAGTGCTAGAGATGGGGACATAACTAACTATGGCTACACCTTC; V gene: TRBV20-1; clone size: .; J gene: TRBJ1-2; D gene: .
CDR3 protein: CASSLISGGGKNIQYF; CDR3 DNA: TGTGCCAGCAGCTTAATTTCAGGGGGGGGGAAAAACATTCAGTACTTC; V gene: TRBV7-9; clone size: .; J gene: TRBJ2-4; D gene: .
CDR3 protein: CASAPQGEDTQYF; CDR3 DNA: TGTGCCAGCGCACCTCAAGGGGAGGATACGCAGTATTTT; V gene: TRBV18; clone size: .; J gene: TRBJ2-3; D gene: .
CDR3 protein: CASSYSSSGYGYTF; CDR3 DNA: TGTGCCAGCAGTTACTCCTCTTCAGGGTATGGCTACACCTTC; V gene: TRBV6-2/TRBV6-3; clone size: .; J gene: TRBJ1-2; D gene: .
CDR3 protein: CASSLVIAGGAYEQYF; CDR3 DNA: TGTGCCAGCAGTTTAGTGATAGCGGGGGGAGCCTACGAGCAGTACTTC; V gene: TRBV28; clone size: .; J gene: TRBJ2-7; D gene: TRBD2
CDR3 protein: CASSQGGQGFGQPQHF; CDR3 DNA: TGTGCCAGCAGCCAAGGAGGCCAGGGGTTTGGTCAGCCCCAGCATTTT; V gene: TRBV3-1; clone size: .; J gene: TRBJ1-5; D gene: .
CDR3 protein: CASSRTGGSYNEQFF; CDR3 DNA: TGTGCCAGCAGCAGAACAGGGGGCTCCTACAATGAGCAGTTCTTC; V gene: TRBV7-2; clone size: many; J gene: TRBJ2-1; D gene: TRBD1
CDR3 protein: CSATDLSGANVLTF; CDR3 DNA: TGCAGTGCTACGGACCTTTCTGGGGCCAACGTCCTGACTTTC; V gene: TRBV20-1; clone size: .; J gene: TRBJ2-6; D gene: .
CDR3 protein: CASSPGGRNYGYTF; CDR3 DNA: TGTGCCAGCAGTCCGGGGGGACGGAACTATGGCTACACCTTC; V gene: TRBV28; clone size: few; J gene: TRBJ1-2; D gene: .
CDR3 protein: CASSYLAGGLNEQFF; CDR3 DNA: TGTGCCAGCAGTTACCTAGCGGGGGGTTTAAATGAGCAGTTCTTC; V gene: TRBV6-6; clone size: .; J gene: TRBJ2-1; D gene: TRBD2
CDR3 protein: CASSYMGDPQTYEQYF; CDR3 DNA: TGCGCCAGCAGCTACATGGGGGACCCCCAAACCTACGAGCAGTACTTC; V gene: TRBV5-1; clone size: once; J gene: TRBJ2-7; D gene: .
CDR3 protein: CASSLEPTSGSTDTQYF; CDR3 DNA: TGTGCCAGCAGCTTAGAACCGACTAGCGGGAGCACAGATACGCAGTATTTT; V gene: TRBV7-9; clone size: .; J gene: TRBJ2-3; D gene: TRBD2